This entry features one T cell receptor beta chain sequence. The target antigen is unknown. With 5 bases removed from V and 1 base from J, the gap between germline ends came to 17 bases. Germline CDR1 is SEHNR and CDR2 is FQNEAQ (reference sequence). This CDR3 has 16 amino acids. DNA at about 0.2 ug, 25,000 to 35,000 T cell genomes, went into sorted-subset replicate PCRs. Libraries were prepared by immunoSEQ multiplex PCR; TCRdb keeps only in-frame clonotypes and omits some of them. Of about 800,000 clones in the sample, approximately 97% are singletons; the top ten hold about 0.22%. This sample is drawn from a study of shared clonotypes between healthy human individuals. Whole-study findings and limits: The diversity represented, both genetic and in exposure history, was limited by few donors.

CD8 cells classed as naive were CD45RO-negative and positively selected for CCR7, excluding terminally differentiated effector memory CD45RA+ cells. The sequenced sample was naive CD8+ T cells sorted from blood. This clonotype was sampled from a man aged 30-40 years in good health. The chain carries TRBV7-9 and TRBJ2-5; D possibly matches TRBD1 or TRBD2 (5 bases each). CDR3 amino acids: CASSKAAEGFQETQYF. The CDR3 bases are TGTGCCAGCAGCAAAGCGGCAGAGGGGTTCCAAGAGACCCAGTACTTC.